The rows below give T cell receptor beta chains drawn from one sample of a study of T cells in localized non-small cell lung cancer. TCRdb's copy holds only in-frame clones and misses some; the assay was immunoSEQ multiplex PCR. The table includes 55,000 to 80,000 clones, around four fifths detected once. The sample in question was peripheral blood, obtained before any cancer treatment. These receptors originate from a female donor at least 60 years old with stage I lung adenocarcinoma. CDR3s include the opening cysteine and the closing phenylalanine or tryptophan. A D gene is named only where the DNA matches it firmly. Clone size is stated in some rows and not others, as once, few, many or a class when expanded.

j_gene	v_gene	len	abundance	d_gene	CDR3nt	CDR3aa
TRBJ2-2	TRBV10-1	14	NA	NA	TGCGCCAGCAGTGCCGTGTTAGGTGACGGGGAGCTGTTTTTT	CASSAVLGDGELFF
TRBJ2-7	TRBV12-5	17	once	NA	TGTGCTAGTGGTTTGGACGACTTCTTGAGGGTTTCATACGAGCAGTACTTC	CASGLDDFLRVSYEQYF
TRBJ2-6	TRBV5-6	13	NA	NA	TGTGCCAGCAGGGAACTTGGGGCCAACGTCCTGACTTTC	CASRELGANVLTF
TRBJ2-1	TRBV5-1	13	NA	NA	TGCGCCAGCAGCCCCACAGGGTACAATGAGCAGTTCTTC	CASSPTGYNEQFF
TRBJ2-3	TRBV4-1	14	NA	TRBD2	TGCGCCAGCAGGCAAGCGGGGGGCACAGATACGCAGTATTTT	CASRQAGGTDTQYF
TRBJ2-3	TRBV6-1	14	NA	TRBD1	TGTGCCAGCAGGGACAGGGGGTTGACAGATACGCAGTATTTT	CASRDRGLTDTQYF
TRBJ1-2	TRBV30	12	NA	NA	TGTGCCTGGACCCCGGGGGGTTGGGGCTACACCTTC	CAWTPGGWGYTF
TRBJ1-2	TRBV19	15	NA	NA	TGTGCCAGTAGTCCTCAGGCTCGGGGTTCGGGGGGCTACACCTTC	CASSPQARGSGGYTF
TRBJ2-1	TRBV5-1	15	NA	TRBD2	TGCGCCAGCAGCCCGATTCGCGGGAGTTATAATGAGCAGTTCTTC	CASSPIRGSYNEQFF
TRBJ1-1	TRBV6-5	16	once	TRBD1	TGTGCCAGCAGTTCGCGACAGGGAGGGGGAGGCACTGAAGCTTTCTTT	CASSSRQGGGGTEAFF
TRBJ2-2	TRBV2	14	NA	NA	TGTGCCAGCAGCGAGGGCTGGCAGGCCGGGGAGCTGTTTTTT	CASSEGWQAGELFF
TRBJ1-4	TRBV7-9	14	NA	NA	TGTGCCAGCAGCCGACCTTTTGGGGGGGAAAAACTGTTTTTT	CASSRPFGGEKLFF
TRBJ2-1	TRBV15	17	NA	TRBD2	TGTGCCACCAGCACGACTAGCGGGGGGGACGATTACAATGAGCAGTTCTTC	CATSTTSGGDDYNEQFF
TRBJ1-1	TRBV2	16	NA	NA	TGTGCCAGCAGTGAATATACAGGGACTCTTGGCACTGAAGCTTTCTTT	CASSEYTGTLGTEAFF
TRBJ2-3	TRBV18	16	NA	TRBD1	TGTGCCAGCGCCCCTGTGTCTGGACAGGGAACAGATACGCAGTATTTT	CASAPVSGQGTDTQYF
TRBJ2-3	TRBV7-9	17	once	NA	TGTGCCAGCAGTCCAGGTTCGGCGGGAAGTGGGACAGATACGCAGTATTTT	CASSPGSAGSGTDTQYF
TRBJ2-5	TRBV25-1	13	NA	NA	TGTGCCAGCAGTGAATTTGGAGGAGAGACCCAGTACTTC	CASSEFGGETQYF
TRBJ1-2	TRBV7-8	13	NA	NA	TGTGCCAGCAGCCCGGCACAACACTATGGCTACACCTTC	CASSPAQHYGYTF
TRBJ2-1	TRBV5-1	16	once	NA	TGCGCCAGCAGCTCCGGAGGGACAGCCCCTGATGGAGGGCAGTTCTTC	CASSSGGTAPDGGQFF
TRBJ2-7	TRBV7-9	13	NA	NA	TGTGCCAGCAGCCTTAGCGGCTCCTACGAGCAGTACTTC	CASSLSGSYEQYF
TRBJ2-2	TRBV7-8	16	NA	NA	TGTGCCAGCAGCTTAGCGATATCCTCCGCCACCGGGGAGCTGTTTTTT	CASSLAISSATGELFF
TRBJ2-1	TRBV28	13	NA	NA	TGTGCCAGCAGTTCGGGACTTTACAATGAGCAGTTCTTC	CASSSGLYNEQFF
TRBJ1-1	TRBV11-2	13	NA	NA	TGTGCCAGCGCAGCGGTTCGGACGATTGAAGCTTTCTTT	CASAAVRTIEAFF
TRBJ2-1	TRBV2	12	NA	NA	TGTGCCAGCAGTCCGGACTTCAATGAGCAGTTCTTC	CASSPDFNEQFF
TRBJ1-2	TRBV19	12	NA	NA	TGTGCCACTTCGACCCCGAGGGAGGAGTACACCTTC	CATSTPREEYTF
TRBJ1-2	TRBV4-2	14	NA	NA	TGTGCCAGCAGCCAAGATGGCTCTAACTATGGCTACACCTTC	CASSQDGSNYGYTF
TRBJ2-3	TRBV7-3	17	NA	NA	TGTGCCAGCAGCTTAATAGGGCAGCTTGGGGGTGAGGATACGCAGTATTTT	CASSLIGQLGGEDTQYF
TRBJ2-4	TRBV9	15	NA	TRBD1	TGTGCCAGCAGCTTCAGAGGACAGGGCAAAAACATTCAGTACTTC	CASSFRGQGKNIQYF
TRBJ2-3	TRBV25-1	17	NA	TRBD2	TGTGCCAGCAGTGAAGCGGGGGGGGTACTGAGCACAGATACGCAGTATTTT	CASSEAGGVLSTDTQYF
TRBJ1-1	TRBV7-3	16	NA	TRBD1	TGTGCCAGCAGCTTAACGCCTACCACAGGGGGCAGTGAAGCTTTCTTT	CASSLTPTTGGSEAFF
TRBJ2-7	TRBV6-5	16	NA	TRBD1	TGTGCCAGCAGTTACTCTTGGACAGGGGGCCGTGGCGAGCAGTACTTC	CASSYSWTGGRGEQYF
TRBJ2-1	TRBV6-6	11	few	NA	TGTGCCAGCAGTCCCCGGGGTGAGCAGTTCTTC	CASSPRGEQFF
TRBJ2-7	TRBV2	13	few	NA	TGTGCCAGTTACAGGGACCCCAGGGAAGAGCAGTACTTC	CASYRDPREEQYF
TRBJ1-5	TRBV28	12	NA	NA	TGTGCCAGCAGACCCCCCTCAAAGCCCCAGCATTTT	CASRPPSKPQHF
TRBJ1-5	TRBV2	14	few	TRBD1	TGTGCCAGCAGCGGACAGGTTACGAGTCAGCCCCAGCATTTT	CASSGQVTSQPQHF
TRBJ1-2	TRBV7-2	15	NA	NA	TGTGCCAGCAGCTTAGTGTCAGGGTTGGACTATGGCTACACCTTC	CASSLVSGLDYGYTF
TRBJ2-7	TRBV29-1	11	NA	NA	TGCAGCGTTGAAGGTGAAAACGAGCAGTACTTC	CSVEGENEQYF
TRBJ2-7	TRBV2	16	NA	NA	TGTGCCAGCACCTACCGACAGGTGGCGCGGGGCTACGAGCAGTACTTC	CASTYRQVARGYEQYF
TRBJ1-1	TRBV19	15	once	NA	TGTGCCAGTAGGAATATACGACAGGCGAACACTGAAGCTTTCTTT	CASRNIRQANTEAFF
TRBJ1-1	TRBV18	14	NA	TRBD1	TGTGCCAGCTCACCACGGACAGGGGTGGGTGAAGCTTTCTTT	CASSPRTGVGEAFF
TRBJ1-2	TRBV27	15	NA	NA	TGTGCCAGCAGTTTATTACCAGGGAGGTACTATGGCTACACCTTC	CASSLLPGRYYGYTF
TRBJ2-5	TRBV27	14	NA	NA	TGTGCCACAGGGGGGGATAGCCCCCCAAGGTCCCAGTACTTC	CATGGDSPPRSQYF
TRBJ2-5	TRBV7-9	15	NA	NA	TGTGCCAGCAGCCGCCGACTAGACCAGACGGAGACCCAGTACTTC	CASSRRLDQTETQYF
TRBJ2-3	TRBV19	18	NA	NA	TGTGCCAGTAGTATACGACACGGCACCCAAACTAGCACAGATACGCAGTATTTT	CASSIRHGTQTSTDTQYF
TRBJ2-1	TRBV6-5	15	NA	NA	TGTGCCAGCAGTGCTGGTAGAAATTCCTACAATGAGCAGTTCTTC	CASSAGRNSYNEQFF
TRBJ1-2	TRBV2	13	many	TRBD1	TGTGCCAGCAGTCCCGGGACAGGGAAGGGCTACACCTTC	CASSPGTGKGYTF
TRBJ1-3	TRBV6-5	14	NA	TRBD1	TGTGCCAGCAGGTCCGGGACAGGGGGAAACACCATATATTTT	CASRSGTGGNTIYF
TRBJ2-5	TRBV9	13	NA	NA	TGTGCCAGCAGCCCGGCCCCGGTGGAGACCCAGTACTTC	CASSPAPVETQYF
TRBJ1-5	TRBV5-1	14	NA	NA	TGCGCCAGCAGCTTGGATCGGGGCGGTCAGCCCCAGCATTTT	CASSLDRGGQPQHF
TRBJ1-3	TRBV28	14	once	NA	TGTGCCACCAAGGCGGCGGCATCTGGAAACACCATATATTTT	CATKAAASGNTIYF
TRBJ2-2	TRBV5-6	15	NA	TRBD1	TGTGCCAGCAGCGGATCGACAGGGAGAACCGGGGAGCTGTTTTTT	CASSGSTGRTGELFF
TRBJ2-3	TRBV5-1	15	NA	TRBD1	TGCGCCAGCAGCTTGCAGGGGGCAGAGGGGGATACGCAGTATTTT	CASSLQGAEGDTQYF
TRBJ2-1	TRBV18	16	NA	NA	TGTGCCAGCTCCCCCCTCACGGGAGTAGGCGGCGGTGAGCAGTTCTTC	CASSPLTGVGGGEQFF